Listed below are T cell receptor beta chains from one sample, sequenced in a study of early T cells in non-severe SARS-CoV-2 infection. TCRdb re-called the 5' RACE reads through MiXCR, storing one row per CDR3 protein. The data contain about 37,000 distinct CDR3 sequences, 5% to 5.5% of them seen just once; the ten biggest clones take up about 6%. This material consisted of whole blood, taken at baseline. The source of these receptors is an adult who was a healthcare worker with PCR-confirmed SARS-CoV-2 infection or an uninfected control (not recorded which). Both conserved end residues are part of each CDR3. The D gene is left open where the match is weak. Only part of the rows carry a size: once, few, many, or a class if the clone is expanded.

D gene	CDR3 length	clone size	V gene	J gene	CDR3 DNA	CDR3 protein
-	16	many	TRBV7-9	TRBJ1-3	TGTGCCAGCAGCCCCGGGTCGGCATTCTCTGGAAACACCATATATTTT	CASSPGSAFSGNTIYF
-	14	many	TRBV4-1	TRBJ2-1	TGCGCCAGCAGCCAAGGACCCTCGGGCAATGAGCAGTTCTTC	CASSQGPSGNEQFF
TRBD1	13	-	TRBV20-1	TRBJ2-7	TGCAGTGCAACGACAGGGGTTCGCCACGAGCAGTACTTC	CSATTGVRHEQYF
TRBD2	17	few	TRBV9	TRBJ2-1	TGTGCCAGCAGCACAACTAGCGGAGGAGTTCAACTGAATGAGCAGTTCTTC	CASSTTSGGVQLNEQFF
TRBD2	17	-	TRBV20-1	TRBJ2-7	TGCAGTGCTAGAGGGGGTGGGACTAGCGGGAGCAGGTACGAGCAGTACTTC	CSARGGGTSGSRYEQYF
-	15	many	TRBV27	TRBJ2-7	TGTGCCAGCAGCCCCACATTGAGTGCCGACTACGAGCAGTACTTC	CASSPTLSADYEQYF
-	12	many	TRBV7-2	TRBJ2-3	TGTGCCAGCAGCTTAATCCAGTATACGCAGTATTTT	CASSLIQYTQYF
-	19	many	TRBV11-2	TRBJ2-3	TGTGCCAGCAGCTTATACGGGGTTCTTTGGGCGGCTGGCACAGATACGCAGTATTTT	CASSLYGVLWAAGTDTQYF
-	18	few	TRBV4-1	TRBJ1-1	TGCGCCAGCAGCCAAGGAATACTTGGACGGAAACTGAACACTGAAGCTTTCTTT	CASSQGILGRKLNTEAFF
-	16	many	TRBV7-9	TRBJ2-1	TGTGCCAGCAGCCCCCTCGGAGCATCGATATACAATGAGCAGTTCTTC	CASSPLGASIYNEQFF
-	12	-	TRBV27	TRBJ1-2	TGTGCCAGCGGGAACAGGGCAGAGACCTACACCTTC	CASGNRAETYTF
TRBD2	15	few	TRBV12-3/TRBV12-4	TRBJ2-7	TGTGCCAGCAGTTTAAGGCGCGGGAGCTCCTACGAGCAGTACTTC	CASSLRRGSSYEQYF
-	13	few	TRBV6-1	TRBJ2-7	TGTGCCAGCAGTGTGAAGAGGGAGGTCGAGCAGTACTTC	CASSVKREVEQYF
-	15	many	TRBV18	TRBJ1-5	TGTGCCAGCTCACGAAGTGGAGGCCGCAATCAGCCCCAGCATTTT	CASSRSGGRNQPQHF
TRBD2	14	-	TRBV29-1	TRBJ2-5	TGCAGCGTTGTATCCCCGACTAGCGTGGAGACCCAGTACTTC	CSVVSPTSVETQYF
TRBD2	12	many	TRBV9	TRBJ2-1	TGTGCCAGCACTAGCGGTAACAATGAGCAGTTCTTC	CASTSGNNEQFF
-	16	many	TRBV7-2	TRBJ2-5	TGTGCCAGCAGACGCTCAGGAGAAATGTACCAAGAGACCCAGTACTTC	CASRRSGEMYQETQYF
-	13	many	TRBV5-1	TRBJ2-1	TGCGCCAGCAGCACCGGGAGCACCAATGAGCAGTTCTTC	CASSTGSTNEQFF
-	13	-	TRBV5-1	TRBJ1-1	TGCGCCAGCAGCCGCAGAATGAACACTGAAGCTTTCTTT	CASSRRMNTEAFF
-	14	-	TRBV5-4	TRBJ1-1	TGTGCCAGCAGCTTACCGGGACAATACACTGAAGCTTTCTTT	CASSLPGQYTEAFF
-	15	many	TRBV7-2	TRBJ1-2	TGTGCCAGCAGCGTTAACAGAGGGCTTAACTATGGCTACACCTTC	CASSVNRGLNYGYTF
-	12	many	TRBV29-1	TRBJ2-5	TGCAGCGTTCAAGGTGGCCAAGAGACCCAGTACTTC	CSVQGGQETQYF
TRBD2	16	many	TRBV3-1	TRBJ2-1	TGTGCCAGCAGCCCAAAGGGGAGGGGTACAAACAATGAGCAGTTCTTC	CASSPKGRGTNNEQFF
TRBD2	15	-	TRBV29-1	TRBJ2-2	TGCAGCGCCCGAGTTGGCGGGAGGGCCCCCGGGGAGCTGTTTTTT	CSARVGGRAPGELFF
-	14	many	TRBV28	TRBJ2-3	TGTGCCAGCAACTACGGGAGTGGTACAGATACGCAGTATTTT	CASNYGSGTDTQYF
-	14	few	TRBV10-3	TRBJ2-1	TGTGCCATCAGTGATCCGCCTAGCTACAATGAGCAGTTCTTC	CAISDPPSYNEQFF
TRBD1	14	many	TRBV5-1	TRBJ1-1	TGCGCCAGCAGCTCCGGACAGGAAAAAACTGAAGCTTTCTTT	CASSSGQEKTEAFF
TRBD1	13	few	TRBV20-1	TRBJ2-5	TGCAGTCTGGTAGGGACAGGCCAAGAGACCCAGTACTTC	CSLVGTGQETQYF
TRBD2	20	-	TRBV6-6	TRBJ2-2	TGTGCCAGCAGTCCGACCTACCGGACTAGCGGGAGGGTCCCCACCGGGGAGCTGTTTTTT	CASSPTYRTSGRVPTGELFF
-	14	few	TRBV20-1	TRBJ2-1	TGCAGTGCTAGAGACCCGCGCGGGGGCGGGGAGCAGTTCTTC	CSARDPRGGGEQFF
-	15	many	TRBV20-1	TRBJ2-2	TGCAGTGCTAGTCGGAGGCTAGCGTACACCGGGGAGCTGTTTTTT	CSASRRLAYTGELFF
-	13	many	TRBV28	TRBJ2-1	TGTGCCAGCAGTTCAAGACAGGTGGATGAGCAGTTCTTC	CASSSRQVDEQFF
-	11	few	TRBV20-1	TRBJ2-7	TGCAGCGCGTATAGGGGAGCCGAGCAGTACTTC	CSAYRGAEQYF
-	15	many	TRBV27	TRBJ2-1	TGTGCCAGCAGTTTAGGGCGGGGCCCCTACAATGAGCAGTTCTTC	CASSLGRGPYNEQFF
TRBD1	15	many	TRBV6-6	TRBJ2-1	TGTGCCAGCAGTTCACAGGGGGCTCTCGTTAATGAGCAGTTCTTC	CASSSQGALVNEQFF
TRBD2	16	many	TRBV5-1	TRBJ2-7	TGCGCCAGCCAAGCTTCTCTAGCGGGAGGGCCCTACGAGCAGTACTTC	CASQASLAGGPYEQYF
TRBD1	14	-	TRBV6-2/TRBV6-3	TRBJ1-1	TGTGCCAGCAGACGGACAGGGGTCAACACTGAAGCTTTCTTT	CASRRTGVNTEAFF
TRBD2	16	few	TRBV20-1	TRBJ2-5	TGCAGTGCTGAATTCGGACTAGCGGGAGGGAGAGAGACCCAGTACTTC	CSAEFGLAGGRETQYF
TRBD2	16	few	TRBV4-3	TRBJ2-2	TGCGCCAGCAGCCAGGGGGGACTAGCTGGCACCGGGGAGCTGTTTTTT	CASSQGGLAGTGELFF
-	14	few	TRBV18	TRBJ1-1	TGTGCCAGCTCACCAAGGGCTTTGAACACTGAAGCTTTCTTT	CASSPRALNTEAFF
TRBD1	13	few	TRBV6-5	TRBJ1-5	TGTGCCAGCAGGCCGGGACAGGATCAGCCCCAGCATTTT	CASRPGQDQPQHF
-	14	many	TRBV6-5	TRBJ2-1	TGTGCCAGCAGTTATGAATACGGGGGAAATGAGCAGTTCTTC	CASSYEYGGNEQFF
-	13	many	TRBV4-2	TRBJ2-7	TGTGCCAGCAGCCAAGACGGGGCGGGGGAGCAGTACTTC	CASSQDGAGEQYF
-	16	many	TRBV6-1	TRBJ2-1	TGTGCCAGCAGTGCGGTAGGGACTTATGTTTACAATGAGCAGTTCTTC	CASSAVGTYVYNEQFF
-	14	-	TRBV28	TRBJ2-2	TGTGCCAGCCGCCCCTGGGCGAACACCGGGGAGCTGTTTTTT	CASRPWANTGELFF
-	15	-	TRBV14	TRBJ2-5	TGTGCCAGCAGCCAAGGAGTAAATAGTAGGGAGACCCAGTACTTC	CASSQGVNSRETQYF
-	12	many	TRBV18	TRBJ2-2	TGTGCCAGCTCACCAAGCACCGGGGAGCTGTTTTTT	CASSPSTGELFF
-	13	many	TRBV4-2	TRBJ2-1	TGTGCCAGCAGCCATGCTAGCGCCAATGAGCAGTTCTTC	CASSHASANEQFF
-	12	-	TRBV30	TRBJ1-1	TGTGCCTGTGGGCCCGCTCGGGCTGAAGCTTTCTTT	CACGPARAEAFF
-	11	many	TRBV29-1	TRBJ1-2	TGCAGCGGAGAGACAGGTTATGGCTACACCTTC	CSGETGYGYTF
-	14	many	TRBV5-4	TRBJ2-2	TGTGCCAGCAGCTCCGACAGGTACACCGGGGAGCTGTTTTTT	CASSSDRYTGELFF
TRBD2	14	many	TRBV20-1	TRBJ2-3	TGCAGTGCTAGAGGACTAGCGGGAGCCGATACGCAGTATTTT	CSARGLAGADTQYF
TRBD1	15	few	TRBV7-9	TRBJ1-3	TGTGCCAGCAGCTTAACGACAGGGGTTGGAAACACCATATATTTT	CASSLTTGVGNTIYF
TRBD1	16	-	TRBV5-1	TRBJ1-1	TGCGCCAGCAGCTTATACCGAGGACAGGGGAACACTGAAGCTTTCTTT	CASSLYRGQGNTEAFF
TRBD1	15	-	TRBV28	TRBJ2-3	TGTGCCAGCAGTGAACGGGACAGCGGCACAGATACGCAGTATTTT	CASSERDSGTDTQYF
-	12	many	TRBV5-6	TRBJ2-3	TGTGCCAGCAGCTTCTCGTTCATAGCGCAGTATTTT	CASSFSFIAQYF
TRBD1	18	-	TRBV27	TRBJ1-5	TGTGCCAGTAAGAGACAGGGGCATGGGGACCCCACGAATCAGCCCCAGCATTTT	CASKRQGHGDPTNQPQHF
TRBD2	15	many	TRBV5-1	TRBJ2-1	TGCGCCAGCAGCGGAGGTGGGGCGGGAGAACATGAGCAGTTCTTC	CASSGGGAGEHEQFF